The 7 T cell receptor beta chains below were found in one sample sequenced in a study of glioma-infiltrating T cells. TCR alpha and beta CDR3 regions were amplified from RNA using iRepertoire nested multiplex PCR. TCRdb itself ran the multiplex PCR reads through MiXCR, one entry per CDR3 protein. The table shows 150,000 to 200,000 distinct CDR3 sequences, with roughly 45% occurring only once. The sequencing sample was made of glioma tissue, nonneoplastic brain tissue, or PBMCs (not recorded which). The origin of the receptors is a human donor with low-grade glioma or glioblastoma, undergoing nonglioma brain surgery, or in good health (not recorded which).

The chain joins TRBV2 to TRBJ2-7, with TRBD2 identical over 9 bases. V lost 9 bases, J lost 1 base, and 7 bases stayed unmatched. CDR1 and CDR2 (germline): SNHLY, FYNNEI. This CDR3 comprises 14 residues. CDR3 in amino acids: CARGGAGGSYEQYF. CDR3 in DNA: TGTGCCAGGGGGGGAGCGGGAGGATCCTACGAGCAGTACTTC. Looking up the rest from reference TRBV2 and TRBJ2-7 gives the full variable domain: EPEVTQTPSHQVTQMGQEVILRCVPISNHLYFYWYRQILGQKVEFLVSFYNNEISEKSEIFDDQFSVERPDGSNFTLKIRSTKLEDSAMYFCARGGAGGSYEQYFGPGTRLTVT.

This clonotype was counted ten times or more. V usage is TRBV28 and J usage is TRBJ1-2; a possible D gene is TRBD1 (6 bases). CDR1 MDHEN and CDR2 SYDVKM come from the germline V gene. The germline V and J ends were trimmed by 5 bases and 12 bases, with 13 bases remaining between them. The CDR3 is made up of 11 amino acids. In DNA form, the CDR3 reads TGTGCCAGCAGTCAGGGGCTGGGGAACACCTTC. Protein sequence: CASSQGLGNTF.

This CDR3 reads CASSQGTGLGYEQYF. The CDR3 DNA reads as TGTGCCAGCAGCCAAGGGACAGGGCTTGGGTACGAGCAGTACTTC. The rearrangement uses TRBV3-1 and TRBJ2-7, with 8 bases identical to TRBD1. With V trimmed by 1 base and J by 4 bases, 6 bases remained unmatched. The CDR3 loop spans 15 amino acids. Germline-derived CDR1 and CDR2 are LGHDT and YNNKEL (reference sequence).

V is TRBV12-3 or TRBV12-4 and J is TRBJ2-7; D is unresolved. The CDR3 has 13 amino acids. V was cut by 3 bases and J by 6 bases, with 12 bases left in between. The CDR3, as DNA: TGTGCCAGCAGTTTGAAGGCCGGGCTCGAGCAGTACTTC. Its protein is CASSLKAGLEQYF.

Concerning this clonotype itself: A much more abundant neighbour one base away suggests this may be a read error. The rearrangement joins TRBV7-6 to TRBJ2-1, with D unresolved. Germline CDR1 reads SGHVS; CDR2 reads FNYEAQ. The CDR3 spans 16 residues. Trimming removed 6 bases from V and 5 bases from J, with 20 bases in between. The CDR3: CASSTGPVGPNNEQFF. The CDR3 coding sequence is TGTGCCAGCAGTACGGGTCCGGTAGGGCCCAACAATGAGCAGTTCTTC.

Many counts were recorded for this clonotype. The chain uses TRBV27 and TRBJ2-5, with TRBD2 matching over 7 bases. Per germline, CDR1 MNHEY and CDR2 SMNVEV (reference sequence). CDR3 length: 12 amino acids. The V and J ends lost 3 bases and 7 bases, in that order; junction bases with no gene match: 2. The CDR3, as DNA: TGTGCCAGCAGTTTCCCGGGGGGGACCCAGTACTTC. This codes for CASSFPGGTQYF.

The chain combines TRBV7-6 with TRBJ2-7; D not resolved. Between the trimmed V and J ends, which lost 7 bases and 2 bases, there was a span of 6 bases. Germline loops: CDR1 SGHVS, CDR2 FNYEAQ. The CDR3 runs to 11 residues. CDR3 nucleotide sequence: TGTGCCAGCATCGCCACCTACGAGCAGTACTTC. It translates to CASIATYEQYF.